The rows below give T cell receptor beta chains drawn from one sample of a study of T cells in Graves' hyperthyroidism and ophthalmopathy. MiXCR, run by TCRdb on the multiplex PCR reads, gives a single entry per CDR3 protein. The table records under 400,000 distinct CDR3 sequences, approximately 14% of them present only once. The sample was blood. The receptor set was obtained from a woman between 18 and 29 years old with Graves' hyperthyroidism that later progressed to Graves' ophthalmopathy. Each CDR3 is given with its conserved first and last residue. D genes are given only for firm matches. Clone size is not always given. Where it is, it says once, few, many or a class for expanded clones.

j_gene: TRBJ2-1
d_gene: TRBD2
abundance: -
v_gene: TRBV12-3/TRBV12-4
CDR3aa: CASSSGVAGVSAYNEQFF
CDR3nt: TGTGCCAGCAGTTCGGGGGTAGCGGGAGTCTCCGCATACAATGAGCAGTTCTTC

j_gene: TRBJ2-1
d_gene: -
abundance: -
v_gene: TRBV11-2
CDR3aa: CASSLEVLLSSYNEQFF
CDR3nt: TGTGCCAGCAGCTTAGAGGTCTTACTTAGCTCCTACAATGAGCAGTTCTTC

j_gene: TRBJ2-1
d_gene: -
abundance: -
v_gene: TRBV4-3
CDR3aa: CASSQDRDSRDEQFF
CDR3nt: TGCGCCAGCAGCCAAGATCGGGACTCGAGGGATGAGCAGTTCTTC

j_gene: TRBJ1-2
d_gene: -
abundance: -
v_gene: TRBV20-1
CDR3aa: CSARPRGVDYGYTF
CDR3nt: TGCAGTGCTAGACCCCGGGGGGTCGACTATGGCTACACCTTC

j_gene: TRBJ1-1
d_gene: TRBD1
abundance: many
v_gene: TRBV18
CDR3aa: CASSPDRGRLAAFF
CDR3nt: TGTGCCAGCTCACCAGACAGGGGGAGACTTGCGGCTTTCTTT

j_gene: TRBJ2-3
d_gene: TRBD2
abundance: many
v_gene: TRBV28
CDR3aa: CASSTLAGGPNTQYF
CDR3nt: TGTGCCAGCAGTACTCTAGCGGGAGGGCCAAATACGCAGTATTTT

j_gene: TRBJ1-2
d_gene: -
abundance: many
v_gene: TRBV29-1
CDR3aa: CSVYSPRGGYTF
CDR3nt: TGCAGCGTTTATTCCCCTCGAGGTGGCTACACCTTC

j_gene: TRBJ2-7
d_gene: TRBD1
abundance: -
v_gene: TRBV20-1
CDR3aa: CSWVGTGAYEQYF
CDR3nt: TGCAGTTGGGTAGGGACAGGGGCCTACGAGCAGTACTTC

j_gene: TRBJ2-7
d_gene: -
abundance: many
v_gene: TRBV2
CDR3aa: CASSDRGGGDEQYF
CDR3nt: TGTGCCAGCAGTGACAGGGGAGGCGGCGACGAGCAGTACTTC

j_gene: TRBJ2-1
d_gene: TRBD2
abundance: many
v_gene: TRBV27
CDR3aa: CASATSGSNEQFF
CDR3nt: TGTGCCAGCGCAACTAGCGGGAGTAATGAGCAGTTCTTC

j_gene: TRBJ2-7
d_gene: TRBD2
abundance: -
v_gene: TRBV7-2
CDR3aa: CASSFTSGSIGEQYF
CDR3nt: TGTGCCAGCAGCTTTACTAGCGGGAGTATCGGCGAGCAGTACTTC

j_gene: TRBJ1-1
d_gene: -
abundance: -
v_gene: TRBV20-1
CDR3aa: CSARSGRGDTEAFF
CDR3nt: TGCAGTGCCCGTTCAGGCCGGGGGGACACTGAAGCTTTCTTT

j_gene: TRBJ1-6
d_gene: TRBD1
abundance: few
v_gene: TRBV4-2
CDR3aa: CASSASSGTGNSPLHF
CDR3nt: TGTGCCAGCAGTGCGAGCTCCGGGACAGGGAATTCACCCCTCCACTTT

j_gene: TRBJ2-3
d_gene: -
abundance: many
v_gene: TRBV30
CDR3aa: CAWSVGDTQYF
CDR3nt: TGTGCCTGGAGTGTAGGCGATACGCAGTATTTT

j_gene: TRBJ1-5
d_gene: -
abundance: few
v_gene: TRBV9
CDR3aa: CASSPSWQGNQPQHF
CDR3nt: TGTGCCAGCAGCCCAAGTTGGCAGGGCAATCAGCCCCAGCATTTT

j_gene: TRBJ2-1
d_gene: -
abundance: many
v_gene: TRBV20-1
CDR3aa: CSANNPLGYNEQFF
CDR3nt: TGCAGTGCTAATAACCCACTAGGTTACAATGAGCAGTTCTTC

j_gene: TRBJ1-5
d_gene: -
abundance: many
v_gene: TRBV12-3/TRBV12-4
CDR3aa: CASSSQVQPQHF
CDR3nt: TGTGCCAGCAGTTCTCAAGTTCAGCCCCAGCATTTT

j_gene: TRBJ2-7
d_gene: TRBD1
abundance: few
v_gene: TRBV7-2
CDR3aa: CASSWSYGTGFHEQYF
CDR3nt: TGTGCCAGCAGCTGGTCATACGGGACAGGGTTTCACGAGCAGTACTTC

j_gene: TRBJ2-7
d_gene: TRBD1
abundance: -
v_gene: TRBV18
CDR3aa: CASSPLFRTGAIYEQYF
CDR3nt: TGTGCCAGCTCACCCCTATTCAGGACAGGGGCAATCTACGAGCAGTACTTC

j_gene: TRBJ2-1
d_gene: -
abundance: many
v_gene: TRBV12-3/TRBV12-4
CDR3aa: CASSPFTEEQFF
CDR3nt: TGTGCCAGCAGCCCGTTCACGGAGGAGCAGTTCTTC

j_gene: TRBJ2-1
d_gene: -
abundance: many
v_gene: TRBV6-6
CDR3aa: CASSYRGNEQFF
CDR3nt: TGTGCCAGCAGTTACCGGGGGAATGAGCAGTTCTTC

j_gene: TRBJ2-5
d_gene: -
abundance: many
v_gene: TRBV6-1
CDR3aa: CASSGLPETQYF
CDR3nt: TGTGCCAGCAGTGGACTCCCAGAGACCCAGTACTTC

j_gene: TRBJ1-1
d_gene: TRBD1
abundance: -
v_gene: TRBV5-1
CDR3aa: CASSSEGQGWTEGFF
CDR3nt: TGCGCCAGCAGCTCCGAGGGACAGGGATGGACTGAAGGTTTCTTT

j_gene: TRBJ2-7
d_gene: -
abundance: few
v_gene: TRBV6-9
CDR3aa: CASSYFQGPGEQYF
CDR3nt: TGTGCCAGCAGTTATTTTCAGGGGCCCGGCGAGCAGTACTTC

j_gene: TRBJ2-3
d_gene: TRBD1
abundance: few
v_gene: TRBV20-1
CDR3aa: CSARTGVGDTQYF
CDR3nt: TGCAGTGCTAGGACAGGGGTGGGAGATACGCAGTATTTT

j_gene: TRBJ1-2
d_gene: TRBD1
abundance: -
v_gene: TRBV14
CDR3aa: CASSGQGLLGYTF
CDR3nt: TGTGCCAGCAGCGGACAGGGCCTGCTTGGCTACACCTTC

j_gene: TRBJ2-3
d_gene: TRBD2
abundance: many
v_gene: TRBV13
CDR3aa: CASSRPVGRETDTQYF
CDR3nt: TGTGCCAGCAGCCGACCCGTAGGGCGGGAGACAGATACGCAGTATTTT

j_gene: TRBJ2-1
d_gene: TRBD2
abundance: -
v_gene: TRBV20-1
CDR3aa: CSARDIIVAGGTGYNEQFF
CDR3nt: TGCAGTGCTAGAGATATAATAGTAGCGGGAGGTACCGGTTACAATGAGCAGTTCTTC

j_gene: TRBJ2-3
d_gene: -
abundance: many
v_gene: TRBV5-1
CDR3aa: CASSLKGGGTDTQYF
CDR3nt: TGCGCCAGCAGCTTGAAAGGGGGAGGCACAGATACGCAGTATTTT

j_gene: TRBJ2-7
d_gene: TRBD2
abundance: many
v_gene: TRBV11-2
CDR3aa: CASSRSGREEYEQYF
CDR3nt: TGTGCCAGCAGCCGCAGCGGGAGGGAGGAGTACGAGCAGTACTTC

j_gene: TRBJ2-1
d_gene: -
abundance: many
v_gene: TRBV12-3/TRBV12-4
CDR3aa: CASRRGSGDGTSYNEQFF
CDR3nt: TGTGCCAGCAGGAGGGGATCGGGCGACGGGACGTCCTACAATGAGCAGTTCTTC

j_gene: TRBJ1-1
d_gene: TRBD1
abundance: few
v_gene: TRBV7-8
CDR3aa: CASINHGQGSTEAFF
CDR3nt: TGTGCCAGCATCAATCACGGACAGGGGTCCACTGAAGCTTTCTTT

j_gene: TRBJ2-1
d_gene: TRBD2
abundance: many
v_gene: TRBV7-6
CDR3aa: CASSTSGTLFNEQFF
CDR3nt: TGTGCCAGCAGCACAAGCGGGACTCTCTTCAATGAGCAGTTCTTC

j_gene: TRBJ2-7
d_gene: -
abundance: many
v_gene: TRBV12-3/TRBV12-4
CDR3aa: CASSFVYKNYEQYF
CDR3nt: TGTGCCAGCAGTTTCGTGTATAAGAACTACGAGCAGTACTTC

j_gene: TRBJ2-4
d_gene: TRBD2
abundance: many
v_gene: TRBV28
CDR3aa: CASSLWATSGRRSDIQYF
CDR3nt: TGTGCCAGCAGTTTATGGGCGACTAGCGGGAGACGTTCGGATATTCAGTACTTC

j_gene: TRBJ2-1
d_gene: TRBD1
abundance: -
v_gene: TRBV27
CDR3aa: CASSESGTGSYNEQFF
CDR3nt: TGTGCCAGCAGTGAATCCGGGACAGGCTCCTACAATGAGCAGTTCTTC

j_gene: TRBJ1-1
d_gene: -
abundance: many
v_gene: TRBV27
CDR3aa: CASSFRQRMNTEAFF
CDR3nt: TGTGCCAGCAGTTTTCGGCAGAGAATGAACACTGAAGCTTTCTTT

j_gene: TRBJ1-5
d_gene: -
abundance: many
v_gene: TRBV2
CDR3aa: CASSEGTFNQPQHF
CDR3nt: TGTGCCAGCAGTGAAGGGACATTCAATCAGCCCCAGCATTTT

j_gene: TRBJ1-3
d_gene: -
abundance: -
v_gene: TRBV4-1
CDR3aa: CASSQDLVPSSGNTIYF
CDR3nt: TGCGCCAGCAGCCAAGATCTTGTCCCCAGCTCTGGAAACACCATATATTTT

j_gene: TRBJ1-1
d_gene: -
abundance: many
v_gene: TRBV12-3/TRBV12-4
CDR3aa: CASSALPGPLDTEAFF
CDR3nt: TGTGCCAGCAGTGCTCTTCCGGGACCGTTAGACACTGAAGCTTTCTTT

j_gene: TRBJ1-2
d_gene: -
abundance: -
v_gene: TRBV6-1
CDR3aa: CASRKSLRDYGYTF
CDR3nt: TGTGCCAGCAGAAAATCTCTGAGGGACTATGGCTACACCTTC

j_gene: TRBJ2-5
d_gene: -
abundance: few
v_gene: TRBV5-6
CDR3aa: CASSRSRMETQYF
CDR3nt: TGTGCCAGCAGCCGCTCCCGAATGGAGACCCAGTACTTC

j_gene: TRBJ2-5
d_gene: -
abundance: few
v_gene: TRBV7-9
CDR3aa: CASSQPEKETQYF
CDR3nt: TGTGCCAGCAGCCAGCCAGAAAAGGAGACCCAGTACTTC

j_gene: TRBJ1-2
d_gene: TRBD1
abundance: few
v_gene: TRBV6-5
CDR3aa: CASSYSTQGGGYTF
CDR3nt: TGTGCCAGCAGTTACTCGACTCAGGGGGGTGGCTACACCTTC

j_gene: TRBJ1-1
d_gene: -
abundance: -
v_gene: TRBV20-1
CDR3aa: CSAPTGWTTEAFF
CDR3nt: TGCAGTGCGCCAACAGGGTGGACCACTGAAGCTTTCTTT

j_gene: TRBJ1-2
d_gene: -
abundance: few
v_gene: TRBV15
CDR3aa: CATSTLSETYGYTF
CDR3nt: TGTGCCACCAGCACCCTATCCGAAACCTATGGCTACACCTTC

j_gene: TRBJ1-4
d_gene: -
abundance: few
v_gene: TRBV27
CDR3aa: CASSQGIGGEKLFF
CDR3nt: TGTGCCAGCAGTCAAGGGATCGGGGGTGAAAAACTGTTTTTT

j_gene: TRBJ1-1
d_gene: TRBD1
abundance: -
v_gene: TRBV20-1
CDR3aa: CSARGTENTEAFF
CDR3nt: TGCAGTGCTAGGGGGACAGAGAACACTGAAGCTTTCTTT

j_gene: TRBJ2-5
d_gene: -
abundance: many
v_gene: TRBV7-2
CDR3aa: CASSPGGGGGPAIQETQYF
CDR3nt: TGTGCCAGCAGCCCGGGAGGGGGCGGGGGCCCTGCTATCCAAGAGACCCAGTACTTC